A selection of T cell receptor beta chains follows, all from one sample in a study of Ad26.COV2.S vaccination and SARS-CoV-2 variants. The assay was immunoSEQ multiplex PCR, and TCRdb's table has in-frame clones only and misses some. The top ten hold around 3.6% of the sample, which has 400,000 to 500,000 clones, over 75% seen once. Source: peripheral blood, taken in a trial of Ad26.COV2.S vaccine versus placebo. The receptor set was obtained from a person aged 18 to 65 who received the Ad26.COV2.S COVID-19 vaccine or a placebo. Both conserved end residues are part of each CDR3. Each record gives: J gene, V gene, clone size, D gene, CDR3 DNA, CDR3 protein. A D gene is named only where the DNA matches it firmly. Rows give clone size only sometimes, using once, few, many, or a class for an expanded clone.

TRBJ2-7,TRBV4-1,NA,NA,TGCGCCAGCAGCCAAAGGGGACGGGGTGGTGAGCAGTACTTC,CASSQRGRGGEQYF
TRBJ2-1,TRBV7-3,NA,TRBD2,TGTGCCAGCAGCTTAATGCCTAGCGGGGGAAATAATGAGCAGTTCTTC,CASSLMPSGGNNEQFF
TRBJ2-2,TRBV29-1,NA,TRBD1,TGCAGCGTTGATGGGGACAGGGCCGCGGGGGAGCTGTTTTTT,CSVDGDRAAGELFF
TRBJ2-3,TRBV5-4,NA,TRBD1,TGTGCCAGCAGCTCTACGGACAGGGTTCGCACAGATACGCAGTATTTT,CASSSTDRVRTDTQYF
TRBJ1-4,TRBV25-1,NA,TRBD1,TGTGCCAGCAACAGGGGGCTAGAAAAACTGTTTTTT,CASNRGLEKLFF
TRBJ2-7,TRBV19,NA,TRBD2,TGTGCCAGTAGCTACGTGGCTAGCGGGGGAACAGGCGAGCAGTACTTC,CASSYVASGGTGEQYF
TRBJ1-1,TRBV11-2,few,NA,TGTGCCAGCAGCTTAGACAGGAACACTGAAGCTTTCTTT,CASSLDRNTEAFF
TRBJ2-7,TRBV20-1,NA,NA,TGCAGTGCGCCCGAGGCCTACGAGCAGTACTTC,CSAPEAYEQYF
TRBJ2-3,TRBV6-4,once,TRBD2,TGTGCCAGCAGTATGGGACTAGTCGGGACAGATACGCAGTATTTT,CASSMGLVGTDTQYF
TRBJ2-7,TRBV4-1,NA,NA,TGCGCCAGCAGCCAAGTCGGGACGACCAGCCCATCGAAAGAGCAGTACTTC,CASSQVGTTSPSKEQYF
TRBJ1-6,TRBV5-1,NA,NA,TGCGCCAGCAGCTCATACACGGGAGCTAATTCACCCCTCCACTTT,CASSSYTGANSPLHF